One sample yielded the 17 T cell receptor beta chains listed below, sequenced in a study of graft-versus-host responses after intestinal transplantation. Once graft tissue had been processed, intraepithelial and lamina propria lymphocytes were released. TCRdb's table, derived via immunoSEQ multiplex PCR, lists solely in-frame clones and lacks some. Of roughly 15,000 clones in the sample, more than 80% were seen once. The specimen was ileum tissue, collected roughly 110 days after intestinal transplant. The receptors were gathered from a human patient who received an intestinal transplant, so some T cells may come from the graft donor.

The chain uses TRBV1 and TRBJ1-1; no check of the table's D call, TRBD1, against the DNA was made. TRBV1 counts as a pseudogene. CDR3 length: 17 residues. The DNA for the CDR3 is TGCACCAGCAGCCAAGATTGGGGGCCACCACAGGGGGCTGAAGCTTTCTTT. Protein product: CTSSQDWGPPQGAEAFF.

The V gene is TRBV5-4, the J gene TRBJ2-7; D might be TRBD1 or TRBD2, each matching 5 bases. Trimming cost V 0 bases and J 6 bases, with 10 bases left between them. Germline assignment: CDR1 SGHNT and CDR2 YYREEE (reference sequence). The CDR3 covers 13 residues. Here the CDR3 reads CASSLDRRPEQYF. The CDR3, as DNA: TGTGCCAGCAGCTTGGACAGGAGGCCCGAGCAGTACTTC. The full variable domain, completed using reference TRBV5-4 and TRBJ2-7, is ETGVTQSPTHLIKTRGQQVTLRCSSQSGHNTVSWYQQALGQGPQFIFQYYREEENGRGNFPPRFSGLQFPNYSSELNVNALELDDSALYLCASSLDRRPEQYFGPGTRLTVT.

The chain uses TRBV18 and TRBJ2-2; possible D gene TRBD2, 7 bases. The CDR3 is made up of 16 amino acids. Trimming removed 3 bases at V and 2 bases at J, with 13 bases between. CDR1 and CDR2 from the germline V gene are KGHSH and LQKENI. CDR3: CASSPWAGANTGELFF. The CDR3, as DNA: TGTGCCAGCTCACCGTGGGCGGGGGCCAACACCGGGGAGCTGTTTTTT. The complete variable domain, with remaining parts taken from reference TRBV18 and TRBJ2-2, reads NAGVMQNPRHLVRRRGQEARLRCSPMKGHSHVYWYRQLPEEGLKFMVYLQKENIIDESGMPKERFSAEFPKEGPSILRIQQVVRGDSAAYFCASSPWAGANTGELFFGEGSRLTVL.

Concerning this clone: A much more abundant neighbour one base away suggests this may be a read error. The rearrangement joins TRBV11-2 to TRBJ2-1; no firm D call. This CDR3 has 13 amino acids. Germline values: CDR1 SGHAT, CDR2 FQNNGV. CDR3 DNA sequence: TGTGCCAGCAGTCAAATCGCCTACAATGAGCAGCTCTTC. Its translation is CASSQIAYNEQLF.

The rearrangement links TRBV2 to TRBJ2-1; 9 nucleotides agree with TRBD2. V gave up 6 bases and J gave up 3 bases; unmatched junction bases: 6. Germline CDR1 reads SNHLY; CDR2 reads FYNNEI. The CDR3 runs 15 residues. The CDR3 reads CASRATSGGYNEQFF. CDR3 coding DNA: TGTGCCAGCAGGGCGACTAGCGGAGGCTACAATGAGCAGTTCTTC.

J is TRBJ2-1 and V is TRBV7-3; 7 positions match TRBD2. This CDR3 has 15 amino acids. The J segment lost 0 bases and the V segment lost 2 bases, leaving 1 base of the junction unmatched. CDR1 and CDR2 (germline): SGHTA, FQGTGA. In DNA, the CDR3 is TGTGCCAGCAGCTTAGCGGGGGTCTCCTACAATGAGCAGTTCTTC. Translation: CASSLAGVSYNEQFF.

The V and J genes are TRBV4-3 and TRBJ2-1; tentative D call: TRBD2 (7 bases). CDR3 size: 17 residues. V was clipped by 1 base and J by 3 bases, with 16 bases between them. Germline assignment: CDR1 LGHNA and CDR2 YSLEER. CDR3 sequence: CASSQVRGRGGYNEQFF. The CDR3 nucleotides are TGCGCCAGCAGCCAAGTAAGGGGGAGGGGGGGCTACAATGAGCAGTTCTTC.

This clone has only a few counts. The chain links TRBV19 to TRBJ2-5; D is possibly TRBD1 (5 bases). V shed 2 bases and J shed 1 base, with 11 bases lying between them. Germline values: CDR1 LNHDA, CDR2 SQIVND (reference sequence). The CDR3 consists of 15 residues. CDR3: CASSIWAGLQETQYF. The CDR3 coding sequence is TGTGCCAGTAGTATATGGGCAGGGCTCCAAGAGACCCAGTACTTC.

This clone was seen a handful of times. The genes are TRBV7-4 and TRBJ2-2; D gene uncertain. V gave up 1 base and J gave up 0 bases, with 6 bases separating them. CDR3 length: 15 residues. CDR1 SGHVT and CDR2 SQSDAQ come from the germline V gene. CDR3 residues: CASSLGGPNTGELFF. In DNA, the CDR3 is TGTGCCAGCAGCTTAGGCGGTCCGAACACCGGGGAGCTGTTTTTT.

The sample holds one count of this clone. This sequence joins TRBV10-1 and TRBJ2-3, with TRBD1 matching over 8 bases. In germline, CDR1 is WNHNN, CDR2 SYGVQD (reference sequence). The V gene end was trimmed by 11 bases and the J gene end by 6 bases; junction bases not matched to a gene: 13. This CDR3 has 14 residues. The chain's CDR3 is CAHRGSPRVDTQYF. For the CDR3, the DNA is TGCGCCCACAGGGGGAGCCCCCGAGTGGATACGCAGTATTTT.

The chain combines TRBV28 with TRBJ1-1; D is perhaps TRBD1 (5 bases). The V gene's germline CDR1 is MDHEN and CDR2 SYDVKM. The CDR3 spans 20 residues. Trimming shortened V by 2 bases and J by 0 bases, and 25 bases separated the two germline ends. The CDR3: CASSLLQGDLAAPMNTEAFF. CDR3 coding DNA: TGTGCCAGCAGTTTACTGCAGGGAGATCTGGCCGCCCCCATGAACACTGAAGCTTTCTTT.

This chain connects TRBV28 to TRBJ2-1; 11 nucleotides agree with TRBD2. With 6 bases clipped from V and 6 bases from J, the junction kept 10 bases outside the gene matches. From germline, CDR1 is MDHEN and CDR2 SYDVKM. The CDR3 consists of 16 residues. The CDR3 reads CASSLSGTSGPNEQFF. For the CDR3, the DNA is TGTGCCAGCAGCCTGTCCGGGACTAGCGGTCCCAATGAGCAGTTCTTC. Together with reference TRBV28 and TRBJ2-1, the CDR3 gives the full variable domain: DVKVTQSSRYLVKRTGEKVFLECVQDMDHENMFWYRQDPGLGLRLIYFSYDVKMKEKGDIPEGYSVSREKKERFSLILESASTNQTSMYLCASSLSGTSGPNEQFFGPGTRLTVL.

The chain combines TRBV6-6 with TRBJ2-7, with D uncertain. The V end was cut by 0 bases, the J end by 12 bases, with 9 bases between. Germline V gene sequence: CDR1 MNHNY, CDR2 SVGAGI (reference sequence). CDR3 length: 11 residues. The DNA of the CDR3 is TGTGCCAGCAGTTACTCGGGTACTTGGTACTTC. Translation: CASSYSGTWYF.

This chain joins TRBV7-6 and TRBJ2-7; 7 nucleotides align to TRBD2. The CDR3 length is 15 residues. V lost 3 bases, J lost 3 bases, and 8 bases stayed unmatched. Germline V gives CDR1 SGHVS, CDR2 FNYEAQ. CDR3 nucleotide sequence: TGTGCCAGCAGCTTGGGGCCAGCGGGGAACTACGAGCAGTACTTC. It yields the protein CASSLGPAGNYEQYF.

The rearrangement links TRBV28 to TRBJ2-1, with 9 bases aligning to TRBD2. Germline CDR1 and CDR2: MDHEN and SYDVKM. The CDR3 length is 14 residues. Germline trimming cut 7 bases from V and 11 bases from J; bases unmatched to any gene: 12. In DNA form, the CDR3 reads TGTGCCAGCAACCCGGGACTAGCCATTTATAAGCAGTTCTTC. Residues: CASNPGLAIYKQFF.

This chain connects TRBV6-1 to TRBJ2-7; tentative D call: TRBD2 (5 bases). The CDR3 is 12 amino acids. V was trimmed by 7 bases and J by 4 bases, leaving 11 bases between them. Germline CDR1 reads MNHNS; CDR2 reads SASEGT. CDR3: CASIEGLYEQYF. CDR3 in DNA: TGTGCCAGCATCGAGGGATTGTACGAGCAGTACTTC.

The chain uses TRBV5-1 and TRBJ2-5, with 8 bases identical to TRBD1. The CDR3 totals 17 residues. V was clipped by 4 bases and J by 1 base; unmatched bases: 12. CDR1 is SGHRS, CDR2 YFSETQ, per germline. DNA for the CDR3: TGCGCCAGCAGCAGCGGCTTTTTCACAGGGGGCCAAGAGACCCAGTACTTC. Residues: CASSSGFFTGGQETQYF.